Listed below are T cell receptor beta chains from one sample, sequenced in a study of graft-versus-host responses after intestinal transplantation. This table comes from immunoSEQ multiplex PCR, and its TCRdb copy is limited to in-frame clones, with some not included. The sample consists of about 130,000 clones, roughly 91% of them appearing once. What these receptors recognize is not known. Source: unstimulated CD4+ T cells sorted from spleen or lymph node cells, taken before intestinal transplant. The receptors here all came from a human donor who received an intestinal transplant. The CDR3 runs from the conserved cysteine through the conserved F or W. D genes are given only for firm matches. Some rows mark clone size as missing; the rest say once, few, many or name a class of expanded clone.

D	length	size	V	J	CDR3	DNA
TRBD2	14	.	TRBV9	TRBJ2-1	CASSVGGTYNEQFF	TGTGCCAGCAGCGTGGGGGGGACTTACAATGAGCAGTTCTTC
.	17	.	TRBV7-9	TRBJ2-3	CASSLAGRGPHTDTQYF	TGTGCCAGCAGCTTAGCGGGAAGGGGTCCACACACAGATACGCAGTATTTT
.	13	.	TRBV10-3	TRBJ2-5	CASGGAGQETQYF	TGTGCCAGCGGAGGGGCAGGCCAAGAGACCCAGTACTTC
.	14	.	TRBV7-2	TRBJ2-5	CASSPLGPKETQYF	TGTGCCAGCAGCCCACTAGGGCCAAAAGAGACCCAGTACTTC
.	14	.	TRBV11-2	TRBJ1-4	CASSPRGFREKLFF	TGTGCCAGCAGCCCGAGGGGGTTTCGTGAAAAACTGTTTTTT
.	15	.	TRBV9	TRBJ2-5	CASSGRVANGETQYF	TGTGCCAGCAGCGGCCGGGTCGCAAACGGGGAGACCCAGTACTTC
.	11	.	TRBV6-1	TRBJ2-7	CASSYRREQYF	TGTGCCAGCAGTTATCGTCGCGAGCAGTACTTC
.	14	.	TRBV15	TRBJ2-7	CATSRGGKGDEQYF	TGTGCCACCAGCAGAGGGGGTAAAGGCGACGAGCAGTACTTC
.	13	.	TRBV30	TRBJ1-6	CVWALSRDSPLHF	TGTGTATGGGCTCTCTCCCGGGATTCACCCCTCCACTTT
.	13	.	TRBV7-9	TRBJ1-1	CASSLVGVTEAFF	TGTGCCAGCAGCTTAGTAGGGGTTACTGAAGCTTTCTTT
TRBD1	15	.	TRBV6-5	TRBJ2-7	CASSTDEQGIHEQYF	TGTGCCAGCAGTACGGATGAACAGGGGATCCACGAGCAGTACTTC
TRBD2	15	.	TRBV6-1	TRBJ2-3	CATSRPSGRADTQYF	TGTGCCACGTCACGGCCCAGCGGGAGGGCAGATACGCAGTATTTT
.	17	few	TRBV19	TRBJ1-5	CASSIFFGGDSNQPQHF	TGTGCCAGTAGTATCTTTTTTGGGGGTGATAGCAATCAGCCCCAGCATTTT
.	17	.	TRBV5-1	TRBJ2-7	CASSLGSRQQGNYEQYF	TGCGCCAGCAGCTTGGGATCACGTCAGCAAGGAAACTACGAGCAGTACTTC
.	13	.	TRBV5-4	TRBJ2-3	CAGGDSSTDTQYF	TGTGCCGGCGGGGACTCTAGCACAGATACGCAGTATTTT
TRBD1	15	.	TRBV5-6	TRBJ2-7	CASSFLRDRVSEQYF	TGTGCCAGCAGCTTCCTCCGGGACAGGGTCAGCGAGCAGTACTTC
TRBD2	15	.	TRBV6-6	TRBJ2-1	CASRLLAGEYNEQFF	TGTGCCAGCAGGCTACTAGCGGGAGAGTACAATGAGCAGTTCTTC
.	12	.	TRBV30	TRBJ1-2	CAWMSGNYGYTF	TGTGCCTGGATGTCAGGGAACTATGGCTACACCTTC
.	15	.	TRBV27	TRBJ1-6	CASSLFWTGNSPLHF	TGTGCCAGCAGTTTATTTTGGACGGGGAATTCACCCCTCCACTTT
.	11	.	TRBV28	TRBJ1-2	CASSRTLGYTF	TGTGCCAGCAGTAGGACACTGGGCTACACCTTC
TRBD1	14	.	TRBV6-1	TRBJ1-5	CASRRQGWDQPQHF	TGTGCCAGTCGAAGACAGGGCTGGGATCAGCCCCAGCATTTT
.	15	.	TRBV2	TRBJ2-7	CASIRTWTETYEQYF	TGTGCCAGCATTCGCACCTGGACAGAGACCTACGAGCAGTACTTC
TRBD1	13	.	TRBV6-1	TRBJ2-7	CAILDRFILEQYF	TGTGCCATCCTGGACAGGTTCATCCTCGAGCAGTACTTC
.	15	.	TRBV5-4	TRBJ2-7	CASSTLQGTLHEQYF	TGTGCCAGCAGCACCTTACAGGGAACCCTTCACGAGCAGTACTTC
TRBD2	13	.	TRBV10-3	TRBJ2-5	CAISVAGEETQYF	TGTGCCATCAGTGTAGCGGGAGAAGAGACCCAGTACTTC
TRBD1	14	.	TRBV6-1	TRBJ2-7	CASKGDRGRLEQYF	TGTGCCAGCAAAGGGGACAGGGGCAGGCTCGAGCAGTACTTC